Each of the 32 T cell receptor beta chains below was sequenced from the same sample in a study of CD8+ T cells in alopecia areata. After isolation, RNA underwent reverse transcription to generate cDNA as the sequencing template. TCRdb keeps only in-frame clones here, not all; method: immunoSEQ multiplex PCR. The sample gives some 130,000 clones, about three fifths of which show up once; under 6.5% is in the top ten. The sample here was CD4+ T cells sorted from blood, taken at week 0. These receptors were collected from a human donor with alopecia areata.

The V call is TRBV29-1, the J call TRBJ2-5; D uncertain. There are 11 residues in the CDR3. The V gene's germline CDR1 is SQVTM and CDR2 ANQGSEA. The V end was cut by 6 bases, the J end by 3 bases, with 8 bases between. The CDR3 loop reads CSVAQKETQYF. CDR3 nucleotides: TGCAGCGTGGCCCAGAAAGAGACCCAGTACTTC.

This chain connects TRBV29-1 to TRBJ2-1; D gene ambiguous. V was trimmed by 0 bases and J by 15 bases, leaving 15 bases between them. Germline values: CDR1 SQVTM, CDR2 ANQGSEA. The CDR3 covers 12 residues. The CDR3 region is CSVEDRSTPRFF. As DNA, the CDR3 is TGCAGCGTTGAAGATCGGTCAACTCCAAGGTTCTTC.

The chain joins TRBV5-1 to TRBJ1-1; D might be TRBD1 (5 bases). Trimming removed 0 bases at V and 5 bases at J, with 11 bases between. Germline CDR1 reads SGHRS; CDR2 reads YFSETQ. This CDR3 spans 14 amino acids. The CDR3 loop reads CASSLGGVETEAFF. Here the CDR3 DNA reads TGCGCCAGCAGCTTGGGAGGGGTCGAGACTGAAGCTTTCTTT.

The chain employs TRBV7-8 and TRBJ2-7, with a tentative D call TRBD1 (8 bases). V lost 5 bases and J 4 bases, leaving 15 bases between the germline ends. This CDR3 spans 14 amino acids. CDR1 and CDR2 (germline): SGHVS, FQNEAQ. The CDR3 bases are TGTGCCAGCAGCGAAAACAGGGGGGGGTACGAGCAGTACTTC. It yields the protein CASSENRGGYEQYF.

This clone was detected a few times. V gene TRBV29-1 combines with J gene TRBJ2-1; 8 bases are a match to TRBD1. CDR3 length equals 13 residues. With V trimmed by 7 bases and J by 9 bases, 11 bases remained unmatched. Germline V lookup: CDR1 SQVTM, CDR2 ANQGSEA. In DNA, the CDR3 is TGCAGCGCCTTGGACAGGGTTTCTGGTGAGCAGTTCTTC. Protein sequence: CSALDRVSGEQFF.

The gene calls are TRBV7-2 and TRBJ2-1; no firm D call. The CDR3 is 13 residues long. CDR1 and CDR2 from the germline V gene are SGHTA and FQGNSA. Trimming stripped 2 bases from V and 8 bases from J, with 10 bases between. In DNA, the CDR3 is TGTGCCAGCAGCTTAAGTGGGCACGATGAGCAGTTCTTC. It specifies CASSLSGHDEQFF.

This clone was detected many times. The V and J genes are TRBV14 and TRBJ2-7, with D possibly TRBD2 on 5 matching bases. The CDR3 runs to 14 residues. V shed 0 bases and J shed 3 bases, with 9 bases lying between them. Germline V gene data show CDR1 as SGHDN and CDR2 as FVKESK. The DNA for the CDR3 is TGTGCCAGCAGCCAAGATCTTACTAGCTACGAGCAGTACTTC. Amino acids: CASSQDLTSYEQYF.

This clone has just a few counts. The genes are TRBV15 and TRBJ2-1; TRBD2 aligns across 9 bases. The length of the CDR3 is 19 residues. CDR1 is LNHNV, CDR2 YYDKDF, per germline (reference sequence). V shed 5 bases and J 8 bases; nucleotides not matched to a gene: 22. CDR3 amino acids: CATSGVHPTASGAGDEQFF. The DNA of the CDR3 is TGTGCCACCAGCGGCGTTCACCCCACGGCTAGCGGGGCGGGGGATGAGCAGTTCTTC. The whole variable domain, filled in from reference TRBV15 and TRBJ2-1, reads DAMVIQNPRYQVTQFGKPVTLSCSQTLNHNVMYWYQQKSSQAPKLLFHYYDKDFNNEADTPDNFQSRRPNTSFCFLDIRSPGLGDTAMYLCATSGVHPTASGAGDEQFFGPGTRLTVL.

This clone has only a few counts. The CDR3 sequence is CAWSEGGPTTQYF. CDR3 in DNA: TGTGCCTGGAGTGAGGGGGGCCCTACAACGCAGTATTTT. V is TRBV30 and J is TRBJ2-3, with D perhaps matching TRBD1 or TRBD2 (6 bases each). Looked up from germline, CDR1 is GTSNPN and CDR2 is SVGIG (reference sequence). Trimming cost V 1 base and J 9 bases, with 14 bases left between them. This CDR3 contains 13 residues. Using reference TRBV30 and TRBJ2-3 for the parts outside the CDR3, the full variable domain is SQTIHQWPATLVQPVGSPLSLECTVEGTSNPNLYWYRQAAGRGLQLLFYSVGIGQISSEVPQNLSASRPQDRQFILSSKKLLLSDSGFYLCAWSEGGPTTQYFGPGTRLTVL.

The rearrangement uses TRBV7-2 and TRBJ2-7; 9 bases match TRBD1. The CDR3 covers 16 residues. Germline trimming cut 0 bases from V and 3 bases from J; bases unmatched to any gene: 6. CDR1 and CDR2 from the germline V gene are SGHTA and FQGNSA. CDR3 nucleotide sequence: TGTGCCAGCAGCTTAGCTGGAGGGACAGGGATCTACGAGCAGTACTTC. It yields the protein CASSLAGGTGIYEQYF.

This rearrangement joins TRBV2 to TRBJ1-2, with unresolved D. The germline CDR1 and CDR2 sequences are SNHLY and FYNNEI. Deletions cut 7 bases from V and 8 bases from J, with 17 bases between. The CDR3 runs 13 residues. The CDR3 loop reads CASTEEPTGGYTF. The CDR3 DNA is TGTGCCAGCACCGAGGAGCCCACCGGGGGCTACACCTTC. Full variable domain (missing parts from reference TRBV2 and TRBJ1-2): EPEVTQTPSHQVTQMGQEVILRCVPISNHLYFYWYRQILGQKVEFLVSFYNNEISEKSEIFDDQFSVERPDGSNFTLKIRSTKLEDSAMYFCASTEEPTGGYTFGSGTRLTVV.

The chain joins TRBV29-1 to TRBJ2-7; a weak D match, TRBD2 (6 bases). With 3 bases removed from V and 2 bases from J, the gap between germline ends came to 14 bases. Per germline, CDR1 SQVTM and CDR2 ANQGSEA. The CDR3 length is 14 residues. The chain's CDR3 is CSVDGRSLAYEQYF. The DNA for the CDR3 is TGCAGCGTTGATGGGAGGAGCCTCGCCTACGAGCAGTACTTC.

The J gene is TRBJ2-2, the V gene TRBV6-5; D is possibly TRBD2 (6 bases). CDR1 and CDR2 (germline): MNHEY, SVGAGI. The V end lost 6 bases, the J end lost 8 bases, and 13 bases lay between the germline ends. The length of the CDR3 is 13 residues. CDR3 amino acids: CASSPLAAGELFF. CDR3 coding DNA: TGTGCCAGCAGCCCACTAGCAGCTGGGGAGCTGTTTTTT.

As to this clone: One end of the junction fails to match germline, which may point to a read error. Here the CDR3 reads CASRLGSEAFF. The CDR3 DNA sequence: TGTGCCAGCAGATTAGGCAGTGAAGCTTTCTTT. This chain joins TRBV7-2 and TRBJ1-1; no reliable D call. The CDR3 is 11 residues long. From germline, CDR1 is SGHTA and CDR2 FQGNSA.

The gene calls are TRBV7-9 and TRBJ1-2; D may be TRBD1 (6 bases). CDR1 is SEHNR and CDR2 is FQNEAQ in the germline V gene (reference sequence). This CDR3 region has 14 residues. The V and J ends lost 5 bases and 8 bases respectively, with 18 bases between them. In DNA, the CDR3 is TGTGCCAGCAGCCCAGAGACGACAGGAGCGGGCTACACCTTC. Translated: CASSPETTGAGYTF.

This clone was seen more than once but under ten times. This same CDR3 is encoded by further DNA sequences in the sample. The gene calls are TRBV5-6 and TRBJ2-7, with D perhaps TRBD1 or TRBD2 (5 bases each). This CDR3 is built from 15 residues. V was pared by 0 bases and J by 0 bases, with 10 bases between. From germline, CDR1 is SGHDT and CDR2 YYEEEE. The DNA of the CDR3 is TGTGCCAGCAGCTTGGGAGGGGCTAGCTCCTACGAGCAGTACTTC. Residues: CASSLGGASSYEQYF.

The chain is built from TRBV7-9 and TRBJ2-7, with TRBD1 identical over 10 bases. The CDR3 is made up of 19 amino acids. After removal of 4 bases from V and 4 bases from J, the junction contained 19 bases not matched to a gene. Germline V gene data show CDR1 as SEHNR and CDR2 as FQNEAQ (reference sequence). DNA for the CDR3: TGTGCCAGCAGCTCATCCCCCGTTTCGACAGGGGGCCTTTCGTACGAGCAGTACTTC. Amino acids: CASSSSPVSTGGLSYEQYF. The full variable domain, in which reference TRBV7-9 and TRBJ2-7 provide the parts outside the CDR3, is DTGVSQNPRHKITKRGQNVTFRCDPISEHNRLYWYRQTLGQGPEFLTYFQNEAQLEKSRLLSDRFSAERPKGSFSTLEIQRTEQGDSAMYLCASSSSPVSTGGLSYEQYFGPGTRLTVT.

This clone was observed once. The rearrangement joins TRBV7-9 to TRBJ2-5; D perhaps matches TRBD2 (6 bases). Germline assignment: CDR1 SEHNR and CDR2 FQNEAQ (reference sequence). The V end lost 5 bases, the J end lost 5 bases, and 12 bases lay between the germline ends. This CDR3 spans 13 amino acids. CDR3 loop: CASSRGAGETQYF. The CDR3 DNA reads TGTGCCAGCAGCCGCGGGGCGGGGGAGACCCAGTACTTC.

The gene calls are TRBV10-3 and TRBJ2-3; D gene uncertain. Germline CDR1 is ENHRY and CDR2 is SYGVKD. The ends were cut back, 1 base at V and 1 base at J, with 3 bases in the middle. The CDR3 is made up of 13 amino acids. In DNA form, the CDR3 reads TGTGCCATCAGTGAGTTCGGCACAGATACGCAGTATTTT. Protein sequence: CAISEFGTDTQYF.

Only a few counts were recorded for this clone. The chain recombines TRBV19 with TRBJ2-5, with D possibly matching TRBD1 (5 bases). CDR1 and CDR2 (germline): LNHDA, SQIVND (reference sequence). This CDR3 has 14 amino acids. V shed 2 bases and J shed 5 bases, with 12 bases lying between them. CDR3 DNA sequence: TGTGCCAGTAGTATAACCCAGGGCGGCGAGACCCAGTACTTC. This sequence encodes CASSITQGGETQYF.

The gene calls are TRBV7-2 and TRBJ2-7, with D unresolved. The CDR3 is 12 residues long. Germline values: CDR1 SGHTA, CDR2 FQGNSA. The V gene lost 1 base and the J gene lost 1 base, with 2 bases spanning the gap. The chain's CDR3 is CASSLESYEQYF. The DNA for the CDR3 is TGTGCCAGCAGCTTAGAGTCCTACGAGCAGTACTTC.

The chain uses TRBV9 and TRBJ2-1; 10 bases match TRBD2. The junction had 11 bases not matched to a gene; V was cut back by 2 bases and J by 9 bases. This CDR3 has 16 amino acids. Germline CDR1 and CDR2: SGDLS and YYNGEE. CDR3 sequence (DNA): TGTGCCAGCAGCGTTGCCCCCGCGAGCGGGGGGGCTGAGCAGTTCTTC. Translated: CASSVAPASGGAEQFF.

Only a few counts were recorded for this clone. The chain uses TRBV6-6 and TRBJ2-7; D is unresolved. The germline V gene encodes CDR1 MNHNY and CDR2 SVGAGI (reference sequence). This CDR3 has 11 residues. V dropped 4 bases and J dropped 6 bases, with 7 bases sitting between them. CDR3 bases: TGTGCCAGCAGTTTATTCGGCGAGCAGTACTTC. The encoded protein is CASSLFGEQYF.

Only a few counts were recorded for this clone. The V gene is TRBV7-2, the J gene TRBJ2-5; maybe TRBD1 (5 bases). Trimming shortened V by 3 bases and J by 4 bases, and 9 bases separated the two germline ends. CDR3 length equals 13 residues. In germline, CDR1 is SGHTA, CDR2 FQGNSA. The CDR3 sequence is CASSFGQGETQYF. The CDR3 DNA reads TGTGCCAGCAGCTTCGGACAAGGAGAGACCCAGTACTTC. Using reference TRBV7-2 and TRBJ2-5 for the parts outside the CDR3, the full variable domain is GAGVSQSPSNKVTEKGKDVELRCDPISGHTALYWYRQSLGQGLEFLIYFQGNSAPDKSGLPSDRFSAERTGGSVSTLTIQRTQQEDSAVYLCASSFGQGETQYFGPGTRLLVL.

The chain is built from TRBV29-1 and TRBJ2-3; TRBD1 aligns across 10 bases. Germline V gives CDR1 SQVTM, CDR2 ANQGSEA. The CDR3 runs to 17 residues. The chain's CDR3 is CSCTPGQGTGGTDTQYF. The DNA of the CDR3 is TGCAGTTGCACCCCGGGACAGGGGACTGGGGGCACAGATACGCAGTATTTT.

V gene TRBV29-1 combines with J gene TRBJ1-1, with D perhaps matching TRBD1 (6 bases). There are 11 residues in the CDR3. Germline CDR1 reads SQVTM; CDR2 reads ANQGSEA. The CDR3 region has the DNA TGCAGTATTACAGGGTACACTGAAGCTTTCTTT. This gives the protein CSITGYTEAFF.

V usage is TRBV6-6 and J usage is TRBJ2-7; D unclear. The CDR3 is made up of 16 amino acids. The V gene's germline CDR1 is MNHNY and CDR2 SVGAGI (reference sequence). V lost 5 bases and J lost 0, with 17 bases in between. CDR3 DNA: TGTGCCAGCAGTCTACCCCCCGGATCCGCCTCCTACGAGCAGTACTTC. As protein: CASSLPPGSASYEQYF.

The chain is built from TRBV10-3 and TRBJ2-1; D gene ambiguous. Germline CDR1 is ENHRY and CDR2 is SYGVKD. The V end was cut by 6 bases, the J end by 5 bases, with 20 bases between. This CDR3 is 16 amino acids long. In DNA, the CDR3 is TGTGCCATCAGCGGTTCCAGTAGCACTCAAGACAATGAGCAGTTCTTC. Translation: CAISGSSSTQDNEQFF.

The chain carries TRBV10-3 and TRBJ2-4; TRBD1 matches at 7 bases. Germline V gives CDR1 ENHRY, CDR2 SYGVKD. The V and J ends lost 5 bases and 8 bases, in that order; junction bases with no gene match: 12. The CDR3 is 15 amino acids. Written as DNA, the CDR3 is TGTGCCATCAGTCAGGGACAGCCCAGTCAGGACATTCAGTACTTC. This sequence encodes CAISQGQPSQDIQYF.

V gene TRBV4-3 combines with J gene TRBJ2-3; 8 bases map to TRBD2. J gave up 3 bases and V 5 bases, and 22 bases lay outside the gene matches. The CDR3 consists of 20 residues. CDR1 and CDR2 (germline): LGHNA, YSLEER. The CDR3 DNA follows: TGCGCCAGCAGCTCGACTTATCCGCCCGCTATAGCGGGGATAACAGATACGCAGTATTTT. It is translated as CASSSTYPPAIAGITDTQYF.

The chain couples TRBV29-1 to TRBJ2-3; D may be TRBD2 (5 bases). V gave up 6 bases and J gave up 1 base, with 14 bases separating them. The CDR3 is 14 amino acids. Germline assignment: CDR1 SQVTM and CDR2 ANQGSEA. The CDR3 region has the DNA TGCAGCGTCTCAGACTACCGCGGCACAGATACGCAGTATTTT. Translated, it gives CSVSDYRGTDTQYF.

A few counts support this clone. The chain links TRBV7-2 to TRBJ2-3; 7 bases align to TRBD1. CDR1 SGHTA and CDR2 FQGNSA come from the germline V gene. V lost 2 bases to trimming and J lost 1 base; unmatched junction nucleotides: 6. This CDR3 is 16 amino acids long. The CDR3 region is CASSLWGQMGTDTQYF. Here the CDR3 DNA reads TGTGCCAGCAGCTTATGGGGACAGATGGGCACAGATACGCAGTATTTT.